What follows are 26 T cell receptor beta chains derived from one specimen sequenced in a study of cytomegalovirus exposure and HLA in healthy donors (dated by TCRdb to about 2017). Library preparation was by the immunoSEQ multiplex PCR assay. For the multiplex PCR, a mixture combining 60 forward primers for TCR Vbeta segments and 13 reverse primers for TCR Jbeta segments was used. TCRdb provides this immuneACCESS table in a form limited to in-frame rearrangements. Some clones are lacking; in checked studies, under half of them reflect an unresolved V gene, and why the rest are absent is not known. The table for this sample lists 100,000 to 120,000 clones; 60% to 80% of them were counted only once. The ten most abundant clones make up less than 5.5% of the sample. Sequenced material: PBMCs. Receptors were obtained from a woman in her 30s in good health and CMV-seropositive.

CDR3 coding DNA: TGCGCCAGCAGCCCGGACAGGACGAACACCGGGGAGCTGTTTTTT. The encoded protein is CASSPDRTNTGELFF. The gene calls are TRBV4-1 and TRBJ2-2; 7 bases agree with TRBD1. The germline V gene encodes CDR1 MGHRA and CDR2 YSYEKL. The CDR3 extends over 15 amino acids. J gave up 0 bases and V 4 bases, and 2 bases lay outside the gene matches.

This sequence joins TRBV19 and TRBJ2-6; D is uncertain. V lost 2 bases and J lost 0, with 5 bases in between. The CDR3 covers 15 residues. Germline-derived CDR1 and CDR2 are LNHDA and SQIVND (reference sequence). The CDR3 coding sequence is TGTGCCAGTAGTATACCGTCCTCTGGGGCCAACGTCCTGACTTTC. The encoded protein is CASSIPSSGANVLTF.

V is TRBV14 and J is TRBJ2-7; D ambiguous. Germline V gene lookup returns CDR1 SGHDN and CDR2 FVKESK. V dropped 0 bases and J dropped 7 bases, with 7 bases sitting between them. The CDR3 runs to 12 residues. The CDR3 DNA follows: TGTGCCAGCAGCCAAGATTTTCCAGAGCAGTACTTC. Translated, it gives CASSQDFPEQYF.

V gene TRBV7-8 combines with J gene TRBJ1-1; the D is unclear. V lost 3 bases, J lost 2 bases, and 7 bases lay in between. The V gene's germline CDR1 is SGHVS and CDR2 FQNEAQ. CDR3 size: 13 residues. The DNA for the CDR3 is TGTGCCAGCAGCTTTGGCCTTAACACTGAAGCTTTCTTT. Its protein product is CASSFGLNTEAFF.

This chain connects TRBV5-1 to TRBJ2-3, with D unclear. This CDR3 has 14 amino acids. Per germline, CDR1 SGHRS and CDR2 YFSETQ. Deletions cut 1 base from V and 2 bases from J, with 8 bases between. CDR3 bases: TGCGCCAGCAGCTTGACAGATCCCACAGATACGCAGTATTTT. Translating it yields CASSLTDPTDTQYF.

V and J are TRBV11-2 and TRBJ2-2; D possibly corresponds to TRBD2 (5 bases). Germline-derived CDR1 and CDR2 are SGHAT and FQNNGV. The germline V and J ends were trimmed by 10 bases and 8 bases, with 17 bases remaining between them. The CDR3 sequence is 13 residues long. The DNA for the CDR3 is TGTGCCACCCCGGGGAGTATCTTGGGGGAGCTGTTTTTT. Translation gives CATPGSILGELFF.

The genes are TRBV20-1 and TRBJ1-1, with D unresolved. Trimming removed 6 bases at V and 10 bases at J, with 6 bases between. Germline V CDR1 and CDR2: DFQATT, SNEGSKA (reference sequence). The CDR3 spans 8 residues. CDR3 nucleotide sequence: TGCAGTGCCGCGCGAGCTTTCTTT. Translated, it gives CSAARAFF.

Concerning this clone itself: The junction departs from germline at one end; a sequencing error may be responsible. This sequence joins TRBV5-6 and TRBJ1-1; maybe TRBD1 (5 bases). The CDR3 loop spans 13 amino acids. The germline CDR1 and CDR2 sequences are SGHDT and YYEEEE. The CDR3 DNA reads TGTGCCAGCAGCCGACAGAGAAACACTGGAGCTTTCTTT. Translated, it gives CASSRQRNTGAFF.

As concerns this clone: The identical CDR3 is also encoded by other nucleotide sequences in the sample. This chain joins TRBV29-1 and TRBJ1-4; D is unclear. The CDR3 is made up of 11 amino acids. The V end was cut by 4 bases, the J end by 5 bases, with 5 bases between. CDR1 and CDR2 from the germline V gene are SQVTM and ANQGSEA. For the CDR3, the DNA is TGCAGCGTTGGAGGGAATGAAAAACTGTTTTTT. This translates into CSVGGNEKLFF. Drawing the rest from reference TRBV29-1 and TRBJ1-4, the complete variable domain is SAVISQKPSRDICQRGTSLTIQCQVDSQVTMMFWYRQQPGQSLTLIATANQGSEATYESGFVIDKFPISRPNLTFSTLTVSNMSPEDSSIYLCSVGGNEKLFFGSGTQLSVL.

The chain uses TRBV10-3 and TRBJ2-1; TRBD2 agrees at 13 bases. The V gene end was trimmed by 3 bases and the J gene end by 7 bases; junction bases not matched to a gene: 12. The CDR3 covers 18 residues. From germline, CDR1 is ENHRY and CDR2 SYGVKD. CDR3 in DNA: TGTGCCATCAGTGAATCGATCCGCCGGACTAGCGGGAGTAATGAGCAGTTCTTC. Translating gives CAISESIRRTSGSNEQFF.

The chain recombines TRBV27 with TRBJ2-1, with a weak D call TRBD2 (6 bases). CDR3 length: 14 residues. V dropped 3 bases and J dropped 3 bases, with 9 bases sitting between them. Germline CDR1 is MNHEY and CDR2 is SMNVEV (reference sequence). Here the CDR3 reads CASSLEGLYNEQFF. In nucleotides, the CDR3 is TGTGCCAGCAGTTTGGAGGGGCTCTACAATGAGCAGTTCTTC.

V usage is TRBV23-1 and J usage is TRBJ1-1; tentatively, D is TRBD1 (6 bases). TRBV23-1 is sorted into the ORF group, with uncertain function. The CDR3 totals 16 residues. Trimming left V 2 bases short and J 4 bases short, with 17 bases between. The CDR3 nucleotides are TGCGCCAGCAGTCAAAGGGTCCCCCAGGGGTCCACTGAAGCTTTCTTT. As protein: CASSQRVPQGSTEAFF.

The chain carries TRBV30 and TRBJ1-5, with 8 bases that match TRBD1. The CDR3 covers 15 residues. V shed 0 bases, J shed 6 bases, and the junction held 7 bases outside the gene matches. Germline V gives CDR1 GTSNPN, CDR2 SVGIG (reference sequence). The CDR3 sequence: CAWSVQTGAAQPQHF. The CDR3 DNA sequence: TGTGCCTGGAGTGTACAGACAGGGGCGGCTCAGCCCCAGCATTTT.

CDR3 sequence (DNA): TGTGCCAGCAGCTTAGCCGAGCGGAACTACGAGCAGTACTTC. Its translation is CASSLAERNYEQYF. The rearrangement joins TRBV11-2 to TRBJ2-7; maybe TRBD2 (5 bases). CDR3 size: 14 residues. Trimming cost V 1 base and J 3 bases, with 10 bases left between them. Germline loops: CDR1 SGHAT, CDR2 FQNNGV.

The chain employs TRBV4-2 and TRBJ1-5; no definite D call. Germline-derived CDR1 and CDR2 are LGHNA and YNFKEQ. The CDR3 loop spans 13 amino acids. Between the trimmed V and J ends, which lost 0 bases and 4 bases, there was a span of 4 bases. The CDR3 sequence is CASSQDINQPQHF. In DNA form, the CDR3 reads TGTGCCAGCAGCCAAGATATTAATCAGCCCCAGCATTTT.

V and J are TRBV9 and TRBJ2-1; 10 bases are shared with TRBD2. J gave up 4 bases and V 0 bases, and 4 bases lay outside the gene matches. The CDR3 runs to 16 residues. Per the germline V gene, CDR1 is SGDLS and CDR2 is YYNGEE. The CDR3 sequence: CASSVGGSGGYNEQFF. The CDR3 DNA reads TGTGCCAGCAGCGTAGGGGGTAGCGGGGGGTACAATGAGCAGTTCTTC.

The V gene is TRBV6-1, the J gene TRBJ1-1; possible D gene TRBD1, 6 bases. The ends were cut back, 6 bases at V and 1 base at J, with 12 bases in the middle. There are 14 residues in the CDR3. Germline CDR1 reads MNHNS; CDR2 reads SASEGT. The CDR3 sequence: CASRWDTQNTEAFF. DNA for the CDR3: TGTGCCAGCAGGTGGGACACGCAGAACACTGAAGCTTTCTTT.

The chain has TRBV6-1 and TRBJ2-7; 8 nucleotides match TRBD1. V dropped 9 bases and J dropped 4; count of bases not matched to a gene: 5. The germline gives CDR1 MNHNS, CDR2 SASEGT. The CDR3 is 12 amino acids. The CDR3 sequence: CASPGGQYEQYF. In DNA form, the CDR3 reads TGTGCCAGTCCAGGGGGCCAATACGAGCAGTACTTC.

The genes are TRBV13 and TRBJ2-7, with TRBD2 identical over 14 bases. From germline, CDR1 is PRHDT and CDR2 FYEKMQ (reference sequence). After removal of 4 bases from V and 2 bases from J, the junction contained 10 bases not matched to a gene. CDR3 length: 18 amino acids. The CDR3 reads CASSSFSRTSGRPYEQYF. CDR3 bases: TGTGCCAGCAGCTCCTTCAGTAGGACTAGCGGGAGGCCCTACGAGCAGTACTTC.

This clone occurred a few times. The chain is built from TRBV4-2 and TRBJ2-7; 7 nucleotides align to TRBD2. V gave up 0 bases and J gave up 0 bases; unmatched junction bases: 5. CDR3 size: 16 residues. Germline values: CDR1 LGHNA, CDR2 YNFKEQ. The CDR3 loop is CASSQETGTNSYEQYF. CDR3 sequence (DNA): TGTGCCAGCAGCCAAGAGACCGGGACTAACTCCTACGAGCAGTACTTC.

J is TRBJ1-1 and V is TRBV10-2; weak D call: TRBD1 (6 bases). The V gene's germline CDR1 is WSHSY and CDR2 SAAADI. CDR3 length: 16 residues. The germline V and J ends were trimmed by 6 bases and 11 bases, with 28 bases remaining between them. The CDR3 loop is CASRPGDARSALGAFF. The CDR3 DNA is TGCGCCAGCAGACCAGGGGACGCTAGATCAGCCCTTGGGGCTTTCTTT.

V and J are TRBV11-2 and TRBJ1-1; 11 bases agree with TRBD1. The J segment lost 5 bases and the V segment lost 9 bases, leaving 5 bases of the junction unmatched. The CDR3 is 13 amino acids. The germline V gene encodes CDR1 SGHAT and CDR2 FQNNGV. CDR3 DNA: TGTGCCAGTCAGGGACAGGGGGGAACTGAAGCTTTCTTT. Its translation is CASQGQGGTEAFF.

This chain links TRBV11-3 with TRBJ2-1; 8 nucleotides align to TRBD2. Trimming at V came to 4 bases and at J to 2 bases, leaving 10 bases not matched to a gene. The germline gives CDR1 SGHNT, CDR2 YENEEA. The CDR3 runs 17 residues. The CDR3 loop is CASSSHSGREAYNEQFF. Here the CDR3 DNA reads TGTGCCAGCAGCTCCCACTCAGGGCGGGAGGCCTACAATGAGCAGTTCTTC.

The chain couples TRBV19 to TRBJ2-1; D remains ambiguous. CDR3 length: 15 residues. Germline V gene lookup returns CDR1 LNHDA and CDR2 SQIVND (reference sequence). V was clipped by 0 bases and J by 0 bases, with 6 bases between them. The CDR3 loop is CASSIDPLSYNEQFF. The CDR3 DNA follows: TGTGCCAGTAGTATAGACCCCCTCTCCTACAATGAGCAGTTCTTC.

The genes are TRBV27 and TRBJ2-3; D may be TRBD2 (5 bases). This CDR3 is 12 amino acids long. V was cut by 2 bases and J by 5 bases, with 5 bases left in between. Per the germline V gene, CDR1 is MNHEY and CDR2 is SMNVEV (reference sequence). The CDR3: CASSLRGDTQYF. The CDR3 DNA sequence: TGTGCCAGCAGTTTACGGGGAGATACGCAGTATTTT.

This clone was counted only a few times. The chain links TRBV19 to TRBJ2-3, with 7 bases that match TRBD2. Germline CDR1 is LNHDA and CDR2 is SQIVND (reference sequence). The CDR3 runs 15 residues. The J segment lost 0 bases and the V segment lost 7 bases, leaving 7 bases of the junction unmatched. The DNA of the CDR3 is TGTGCCAGTACCCAAAGCGGGACTAGCACAGATACGCAGTATTTT. Protein sequence: CASTQSGTSTDTQYF.